Each of the 12 T cell receptor beta chains below was sequenced from the same sample in a study of beta chain features in type 1 diabetes. Of the isolated RNA, all was reverse transcribed, and so the sequenced material was expressed TCRB transcripts. Assay: immunoSEQ multiplex PCR; the TCRdb copy retains only in-frame clones and omits some. The sample includes under 450,000 clones, about 15% seen only once; the top ten take 0.019%. Sequences were obtained from naive CD4+ T cells from blood. The receptors were gathered from a woman aged 18-35 years in good health.

Here the CDR3 DNA reads TGTGCCAGCAGCCCGTCTAGACCCCCCTACGAGCAGTACTTC. Translated, it gives CASSPSRPPYEQYF. This rearrangement joins TRBV28 to TRBJ2-7; unclear D gene. Trimming cost V 6 bases and J 2 bases, with 14 bases left between them. The CDR3 consists of 14 residues. Germline V gene lookup returns CDR1 MDHEN and CDR2 SYDVKM.

In this sample, this clone turned up a few times. The V call is TRBV29-1, the J call TRBJ2-3; perhaps TRBD2 as D (5 bases). The CDR3 has 14 residues. Germline loops: CDR1 SQVTM, CDR2 ANQGSEA. V dropped 8 bases and J dropped 2 bases, with 17 bases sitting between them. CDR3 protein: CSLQRTISTDTQYF. The CDR3 DNA is TGCAGCCTCCAGCGGACGATCTCCACAGATACGCAGTATTTT.

This clone was seen a handful of times. The chain employs TRBV30 and TRBJ2-3; TRBD2 matches at 15 bases. J gave up 6 bases and V 5 bases, and 3 bases lay outside the gene matches. This CDR3 is 14 amino acids long. Looked up from germline, CDR1 is GTSNPN and CDR2 is SVGIG (reference sequence). CDR3: CAWGGLAGGDTQYF. CDR3 bases: TGTGCCTGGGGGGGACTAGCGGGAGGTGATACGCAGTATTTT.

V and J are TRBV29-1 and TRBJ1-1; TRBD1 aligns across 7 bases. The CDR3 spans 13 residues. Germline V gene sequence: CDR1 SQVTM, CDR2 ANQGSEA. V trimming: 1 base; J trimming: 8 bases; junction bases outside the gene matches: 7. The CDR3, as DNA: TGCAGCGTTGAAGCCCTGACAGGGCAGGAAGCTTTCTTT. Protein: CSVEALTGQEAFF. Together with reference TRBV29-1 and TRBJ1-1, the CDR3 gives the full variable domain: SAVISQKPSRDICQRGTSLTIQCQVDSQVTMMFWYRQQPGQSLTLIATANQGSEATYESGFVIDKFPISRPNLTFSTLTVSNMSPEDSSIYLCSVEALTGQEAFFGQGTRLTVV.

The V call is TRBV29-1, the J call TRBJ1-1; 9 nucleotides agree with TRBD1. The germline V gene encodes CDR1 SQVTM and CDR2 ANQGSEA. V was pared by 7 bases and J by 5 bases, with 8 bases of the junction left unmatched. The CDR3 contains 13 residues. DNA for the CDR3: TGCAGCGCTGGGGACAGGGCGGTAACTGAAGCTTTCTTT. It specifies CSAGDRAVTEAFF.

This clone was recorded a few times. The chain couples TRBV25-1 to TRBJ1-1, with a tentative D call TRBD1 (5 bases). This CDR3 is 13 amino acids long. Between the trimmed V and J ends, which lost 6 bases and 2 bases, there was a span of 10 bases. Germline lookup yields CDR1 MGHDK and CDR2 SYGVNS. The CDR3: CASRARVNTEAFF. DNA for the CDR3: TGTGCCAGCAGGGCCAGGGTTAACACTGAAGCTTTCTTT.

The chain is built from TRBV30 and TRBJ1-5; D is ambiguous. CDR1 is GTSNPN, CDR2 SVGIG, per germline (reference sequence). The V end was cut by 5 bases, the J end by 4 bases, with 6 bases between. There are 11 residues in the CDR3. The CDR3 coding sequence is TGTGCCTGGGGCAGTAATCAGCCCCAGCATTTT. Translation gives CAWGSNQPQHF.

This clone occurred a few times. The rearrangement uses TRBV9 and TRBJ2-7; 10 bases align to TRBD1. Germline V gene lookup returns CDR1 SGDLS and CDR2 YYNGEE. The CDR3 is made up of 16 amino acids. After removal of 4 bases from V and 1 base from J, the junction contained 8 bases not matched to a gene. This CDR3 reads CASSSGTGASSYEQYF. DNA of the CDR3: TGTGCCAGCAGCTCAGGGACAGGGGCGAGTTCCTACGAGCAGTACTTC.

This clone was recorded a few times. The chain carries TRBV30 and TRBJ2-7; weak D call: TRBD1 (6 bases). There are 11 residues in the CDR3. CDR1 and CDR2 from the germline V gene are GTSNPN and SVGIG (reference sequence). In DNA form, the CDR3 reads TGTGCTACAGGGCAGTCCCACGAGCAGTACTTC. Translation: CATGQSHEQYF. The complete variable domain, with remaining parts taken from reference TRBV30 and TRBJ2-7, reads SQTIHQWPATLVQPVGSPLSLECTVEGTSNPNLYWYRQAAGRGLQLLFYSVGIGQISSEVPQNLSASRPQDRQFILSSKKLLLSDSGFYLCATGQSHEQYFGPGTRLTVT.

This clone was picked up a small number of times. The CDR3 DNA reads TGTGCCAGCAGCCGAGCGGGAGTAACGGAGACCCAGTACTTC. Encoded protein: CASSRAGVTETQYF. The rearrangement links TRBV7-9 to TRBJ2-5; 8 positions match TRBD2. Germline CDR1 and CDR2: SEHNR and FQNEAQ (reference sequence). V shed 5 bases and J 5 bases; nucleotides not matched to a gene: 7. The length of the CDR3 is 14 residues.

CDR3 amino acids: CASSVRGHEQYF. DNA for the CDR3: TGTGCCAGTAGTGTCAGGGGGCACGAGCAGTACTTC. This sequence joins TRBV19 and TRBJ2-7, with 8 bases identical to TRBD1. This CDR3 is built from 12 residues. With 5 bases clipped from V and 5 bases from J, the junction kept 2 bases outside the gene matches. Per germline, CDR1 LNHDA and CDR2 SQIVND (reference sequence). Full variable domain (outside the CDR3, taken from reference TRBV19 and TRBJ2-7): DGGITQSPKYLFRKEGQNVTLSCEQNLNHDAMYWYRQDPGQGLRLIYYSQIVNDFQKGDIAEGYSVSREKKESFPLTVTSAQKNPTAFYLCASSVRGHEQYFGPGTRLTVT.

This clone was counted between two and nine times. CDR3 nucleotides: TGTGCCAGCAGCCTGACCACAACTAGCGGTTACACCGGGGAGCTGTTTTTT. Encoded protein: CASSLTTTSGYTGELFF. The genes are TRBV7-2 and TRBJ2-2; 8 bases map to TRBD2. V was clipped by 5 bases and J by 3 bases; unmatched bases: 11. This CDR3 has 17 residues. Germline V gene lookup returns CDR1 SGHTA and CDR2 FQGNSA.